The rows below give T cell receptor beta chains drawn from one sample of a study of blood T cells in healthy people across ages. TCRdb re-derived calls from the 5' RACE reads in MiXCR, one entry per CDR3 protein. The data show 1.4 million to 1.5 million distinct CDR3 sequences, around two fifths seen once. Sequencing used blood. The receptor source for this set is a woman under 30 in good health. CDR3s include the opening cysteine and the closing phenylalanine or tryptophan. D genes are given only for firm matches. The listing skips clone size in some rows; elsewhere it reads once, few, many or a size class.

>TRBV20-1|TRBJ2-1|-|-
CSASSWGEWSGQFF
TGCAGTGCTAGTAGTTGGGGGGAATGGTCGGGGCAGTTCTTC
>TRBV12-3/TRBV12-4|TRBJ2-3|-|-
CASSLSGSEYF
TGTGCCAGCAGTTTATCCGGGAGCGAGTATTTT
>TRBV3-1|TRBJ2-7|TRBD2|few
CASSQDNIGRGYNEQYF
TGTGCCAGCAGCCAAGACAATATCGGGAGGGGGTACAATGAGCAGTACTTC
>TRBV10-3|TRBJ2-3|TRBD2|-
CAIRGLLAGGPGDTQYF
TGTGCCATCAGGGGACTCCTAGCGGGGGGGCCTGGAGATACGCAGTATTTT
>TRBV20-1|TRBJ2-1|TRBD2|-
CSAVAGGPRGEQFF
TGCAGTGCTGTAGCGGGAGGGCCTAGGGGCGAGCAGTTCTTC
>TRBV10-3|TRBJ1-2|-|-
CATTGTRTYGYTF
TGTGCCACTACAGGGACAAGGACCTATGGCTACACCTTC
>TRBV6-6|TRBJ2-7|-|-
CASSRDNSTYEQYF
TGTGCCAGCAGCCGGGACAACTCCACCTACGAGCAGTACTTC
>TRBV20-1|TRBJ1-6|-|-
CSAREFQIESSPLHF
TGCAGTGCCAGAGAGTTCCAGATAGAGAGTTCACCCCTCCACTTT
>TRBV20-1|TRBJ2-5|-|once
CSAGGPAETQYF
TGCAGTGCTGGAGGCCCAGCCGAGACCCAGTACTTC
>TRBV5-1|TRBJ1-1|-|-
CASSLIAGLNTEAFF
TGCGCCAGCAGCTTGATAGCAGGGTTGAACACTGAAGCTTTCTTT
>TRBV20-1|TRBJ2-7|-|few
CSARNPSGGEQYF
TGCAGTGCTAGGAACCCATCCGGCGGAGAGCAGTACTTC
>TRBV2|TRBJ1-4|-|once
CASITPGQRGKLFF
TGTGCCAGCATCACCCCCGGACAAAGGGGGAAACTGTTTTTT
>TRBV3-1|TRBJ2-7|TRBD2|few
CASSQHRLAGLAYEQYF
TGTGCCAGCAGCCAACACCGACTAGCGGGGTTAGCCTACGAGCAGTACTTC
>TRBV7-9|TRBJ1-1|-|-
CASSLDATGGTEAFF
TGTGCCAGCAGCTTAGACGCAACGGGGGGCACTGAAGCTTTCTTT
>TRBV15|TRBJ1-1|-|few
CATSSDLDTNTEAFF
TGTGCCACCAGCAGTGACCTGGACACTAACACTGAAGCTTTCTTT
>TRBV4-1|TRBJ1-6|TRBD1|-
CASSQSGTGFGDPHF
TGCGCCAGCAGCCAATCCGGGACAGGTTTTGGGGATCCCCACTTT
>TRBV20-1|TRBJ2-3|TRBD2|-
CSAELAGGRGDTQYF
TGCAGTGCGGAACTAGCGGGAGGGCGGGGAGATACGCAGTATTTT
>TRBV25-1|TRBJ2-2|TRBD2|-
CASSESGLALNTGELFF
TGTGCCAGCAGTGAGAGTGGACTAGCGCTCAACACCGGGGAGCTGTTTTTT
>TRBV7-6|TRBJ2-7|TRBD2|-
CASSSGLADTYEQYF
TGTGCCAGCAGCTCCGGACTAGCGGACACATACGAGCAGTACTTC
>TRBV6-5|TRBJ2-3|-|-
CASSYSGVRQDTQYF
TGTGCCAGCAGTTACTCCGGTGTGAGGCAGGATACGCAGTATTTT
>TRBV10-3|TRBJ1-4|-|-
CAISESPGRPNEKLFF
TGTGCCATCAGTGAGTCCCCGGGACGGCCCAATGAAAAACTGTTTTTT
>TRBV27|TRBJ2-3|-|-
CASSNQDLGSGSTDTQYF
TGTGCCAGCAGTAACCAAGACCTTGGGAGCGGGAGCACAGATACGCAGTATTTT
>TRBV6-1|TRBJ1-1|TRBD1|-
CASSKGQTNTEAFF
TGTGCCAGCAGTAAGGGACAGACGAACACTGAAGCTTTCTTT
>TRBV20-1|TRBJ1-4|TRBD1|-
CSAREGTGNEKLFF
TGCAGTGCTAGAGAGGGGACAGGGAATGAAAAACTGTTTTTT
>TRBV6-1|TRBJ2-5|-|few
CASSEGALFQETQYF
TGTGCCAGCAGTGAGGGGGCTCTCTTTCAAGAGACCCAGTACTTC
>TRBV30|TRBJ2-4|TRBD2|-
CAWTSGRGENIQYF
TGTGCCTGGACTAGCGGGAGAGGGGAAAACATTCAGTACTTC
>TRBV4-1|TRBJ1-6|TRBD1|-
CASSQEDRGNSPPHF
TGCGCCAGCAGCCAGGAGGACAGGGGGAACTCACCCCCCCACTTT
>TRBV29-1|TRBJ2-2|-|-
CSVRTPNTGELFF
TGCAGCGTCCGGACACCGAACACCGGGGAGCTGTTTTTT
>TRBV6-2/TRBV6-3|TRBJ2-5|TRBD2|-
CASRLSGAQETQYF
TGTGCCAGCCGACTTAGCGGGGCACAAGAGACCCAGTACTTC
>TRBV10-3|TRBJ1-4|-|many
CAISEGGTNEKLFF
TGTGCCATCAGTGAGGGGGGTACTAATGAAAAACTGTTTTTT
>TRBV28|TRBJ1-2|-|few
CASTVSGGRGYTF
TGTGCCAGCACCGTCTCCGGGGGGAGAGGCTACACCTTC
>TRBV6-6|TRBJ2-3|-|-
CASSYSIGELRTDTQYF
TGTGCCAGCAGTTACTCGATTGGGGAGTTGAGAACAGATACGCAGTATTTT
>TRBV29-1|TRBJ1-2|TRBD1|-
CSVTDRGGGYTF
TGCAGCGTTACCGACAGGGGGGGTGGCTACACCTTC
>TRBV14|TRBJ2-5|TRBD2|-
CASSQRLAGVFDEQYF
TGTGCCAGCAGTCAAAGGCTAGCGGGAGTGTTTGATGAGCAGTACTTC
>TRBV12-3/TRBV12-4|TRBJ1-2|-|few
CASSFGGAPGYTF
TGTGCCAGCAGTTTCGGGGGGGCGCCCGGCTACACCTTC
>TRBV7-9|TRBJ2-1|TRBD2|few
CASSRIGTSDHNEQFF
TGTGCCAGCAGTCGTATCGGGACTAGCGACCACAATGAGCAGTTCTTC
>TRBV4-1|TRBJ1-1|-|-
CASSQATGTEAFF
TGCGCCAGCAGCCAAGCGACGGGGACTGAAGCTTTCTTT
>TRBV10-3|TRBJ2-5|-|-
CAISDTGSSGQETQYF
TGTGCCATCAGTGATACAGGGTCCTCGGGCCAAGAGACCCAGTACTTC
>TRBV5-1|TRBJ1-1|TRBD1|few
CASLQGGVNTEAFF
TGCGCCAGCCTACAGGGGGGAGTGAACACTGAAGCTTTCTTT
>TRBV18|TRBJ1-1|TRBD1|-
CASSLYMGQESTEAFF
TGTGCCAGCTCACTATATATGGGACAGGAGAGCACTGAAGCTTTCTTT
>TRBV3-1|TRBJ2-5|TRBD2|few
CASSKAGGFETQYF
TGTGCCAGCAGCAAAGCGGGGGGGTTTGAGACCCAGTACTTC
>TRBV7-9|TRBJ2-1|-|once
CASSKLVAFRQETQFF
TGTGCCAGCAGCAAATTAGTGGCTTTCAGGCAAGAGACCCAGTTCTTC
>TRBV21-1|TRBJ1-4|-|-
CASSKGRSTNEKLFF
TGTGCCAGCAGCAAAGGCAGGTCAACTAATGAAAAACTGTTTTTT
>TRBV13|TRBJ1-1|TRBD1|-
CASSRWDSRNTEAFF
TGTGCCAGCAGCAGGTGGGACAGCAGGAACACTGAAGCTTTCTTT
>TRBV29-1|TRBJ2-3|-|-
CSVGLAGISLTTDTQYF
TGCAGCGTTGGGCTAGCAGGGATCTCTCTCACCACGGATACGCAGTATTTT
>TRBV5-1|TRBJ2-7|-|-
CASSSDQEQYF
TGCGCCAGCAGCTCTGATCAGGAGCAGTACTTC
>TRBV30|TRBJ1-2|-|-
CAWSVSRARYGYTF
TGTGCCTGGAGTGTGTCCAGGGCTCGCTATGGCTACACCTTC
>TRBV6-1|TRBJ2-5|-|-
CASSGFVRDGETQYF
TGTGCCAGCAGTGGATTCGTCCGGGACGGGGAGACCCAGTACTTC
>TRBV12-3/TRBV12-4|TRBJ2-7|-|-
CASSLGAVGGEQYF
TGTGCCAGCAGTCTGGGAGCAGTAGGGGGCGAGCAGTACTTC
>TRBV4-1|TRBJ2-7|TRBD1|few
CASSQDPDDRGYNEQYF
TGCGCCAGCAGCCAAGATCCCGACGACAGGGGCTACAATGAGCAGTACTTC
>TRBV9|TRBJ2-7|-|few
CASSVATGSLEQYF
TGTGCCAGCAGCGTAGCTACGGGGAGCCTCGAGCAGTACTTC
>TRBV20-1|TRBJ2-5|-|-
CSAGLIGETQYF
TGCAGTGCTGGGCTGATAGGGGAGACCCAGTACTTC
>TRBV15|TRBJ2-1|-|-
CATSRGLRDFSDYNEQFF
TGTGCCACCAGCAGGGGACTCAGAGACTTTAGTGACTACAATGAGCAGTTCTTC
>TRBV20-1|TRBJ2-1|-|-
CSAPTNYNEQFF
TGCAGTGCCCCAACAAACTACAATGAGCAGTTCTTC
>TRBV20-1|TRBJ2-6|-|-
CSARSWWKGLAGANVLTF
TGCAGTGCTAGATCTTGGTGGAAGGGCTTGGCTGGGGCCAACGTCCTGACTTTC